The clone carrying this T cell receptor (beta chain) was picked up one time. The data originate from a study of blood T cell repertoires in COVID-19. Study overall: The study drew acute and convalescent COVID-19 samples from the United States, Italy and Spain. T cells, B-cell-depleted T cells, or PBMCs provided the cDNA or gDNA that served as material.

Under the authors' procedure: It was from reference gene primer amplification that nucleated cell counts were estimated. The protocol was immunoSEQ multiplex PCR, while the TCRdb copy is restricted to in-frame clones and leaves out a portion. V, J and clone size are taken as reported in that table, and D and trimming were inferred from the DNA itself. This sample has around 41,000 clones; about four fifths occur once, and the top ten carry around 45%. This TCR was recovered from a woman aged 80 or older with acute or convalescent COVID-19. Input material: peripheral blood.

DNA of the CDR3: TGTGCCAGCAGCTTAACCAGGGTACCGAACACTGAAGCTTTCTTT. It is translated as CASSLTRVPNTEAFF. The chain employs TRBV7-2 and TRBJ1-1; maybe TRBD1 (5 bases). Germline-derived CDR1 and CDR2 are SGHTA and FQGNSA. The CDR3 has 15 amino acids. V lost 2 bases and J lost 1, with 11 bases in between.